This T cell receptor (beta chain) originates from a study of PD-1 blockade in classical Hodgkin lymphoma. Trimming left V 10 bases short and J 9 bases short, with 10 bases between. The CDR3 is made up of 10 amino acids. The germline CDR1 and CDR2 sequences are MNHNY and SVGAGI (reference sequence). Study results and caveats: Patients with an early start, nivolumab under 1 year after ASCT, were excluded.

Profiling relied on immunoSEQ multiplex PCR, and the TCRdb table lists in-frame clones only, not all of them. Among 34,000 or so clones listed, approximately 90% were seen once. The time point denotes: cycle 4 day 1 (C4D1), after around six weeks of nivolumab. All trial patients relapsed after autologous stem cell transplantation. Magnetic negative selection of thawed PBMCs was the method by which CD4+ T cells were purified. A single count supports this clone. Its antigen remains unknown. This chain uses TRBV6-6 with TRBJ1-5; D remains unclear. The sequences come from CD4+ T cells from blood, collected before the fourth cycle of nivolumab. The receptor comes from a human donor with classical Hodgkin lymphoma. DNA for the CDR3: TGTGCCACCAGCCGAGGGCCCCAGCATTTT. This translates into CATSRGPQHF.